This record concerns one T cell receptor beta chain sequence. Antigen: not known. This sample stems from a study of blood T cells in healthy people across ages. The overall study: Capturing about one barcoded beta molecule per two T cells was achieved by template switching. Study-wide points: No one knew whether donors had CMV, which possibly confounded expanded clonotype changes.

A second PCR of roughly 7 to 11 cycles used a sample-barcoded 5' primer and a J-beta primer mix. Each single sample gave us at least 2.5 million CDR3-containing paired-end reads. TCRdb re-called the 5' RACE reads with MiXCR, one entry per CDR3 protein. The sample lists over a million distinct CDR3 sequences, around 40% occurring once. The CDR3 length is 14 residues. CDR1 and CDR2 from the germline V gene are DFQATT and SNEGSKA (reference sequence). The V end lost 0 bases, the J end lost 4 bases, and 9 bases lay between the germline ends. The chain couples TRBV20-1 to TRBJ1-4; no firm D call. The source is a woman between 18 and 29 years old in good health. The sequenced sample was blood. CDR3 bases: TGCAGTGCTAGAGACAAGGTGATTAATGAAAAACTGTTTTTT. This codes for CSARDKVINEKLFF.